A selection of T cell receptor beta chains follows, all from one sample in a study of blood T cell repertoires in COVID-19. Repertoires were generated with immunoSEQ multiplex PCR, while TCRdb's copy carries only in-frame clones and drops some. The sample contains 250,000 to 300,000 clones, approximately 78% of which appear only once. Sequenced sample: PBMCs or T cells enriched from blood (not recorded which). All receptors derive from a man aged 35-49 years who had been exposed to COVID-19. The conserved cysteine and the conserved F or W are not part of the CDR3 here. The order of the fields is V gene, CDR3 protein.

v_call: TRBV11-2
cdr3_aa: ASSPHTRVGGYYEQF

v_call: TRBV18
cdr3_aa: ASSLLAGVYEQY

v_call: TRBV20-1
cdr3_aa: SASRSQSGTEAF

v_call: TRBV27
cdr3_aa: ASFRGGGTGELF

v_call: TRBV27
cdr3_aa: ASSLSGRAPYNEQF

v_call: TRBV11-3
cdr3_aa: ASSLETGRYGYT

v_call: TRBV11-3
cdr3_aa: ASSDSGRSKYEQY

v_call: TRBV10-2
cdr3_aa: ASSEWGLAGYNEQF

v_call: TRBV29-1
cdr3_aa: SVSLGTPLAGYT

v_call: TRBV20-1
cdr3_aa: SASRGRGVNEQF

v_call: TRBV10-3
cdr3_aa: AIREGTGPLTEAF

v_call: TRBV7-9
cdr3_aa: ASVANTGELL

v_call: TRBV3-1/TRBV3-2
cdr3_aa: ASSQGLERY

v_call: TRBV27
cdr3_aa: ASILASGTGPYEQY

v_call: TRBV9
cdr3_aa: ASSVGLAGGYEQF

v_call: TRBV25-1
cdr3_aa: ASSEYGRVDGNTIY

v_call: TRBV6-2/TRBV6-3
cdr3_aa: ASSYSGAGSYNEQF

v_call: TRBV11-2
cdr3_aa: ASTVDSGTGTDYT

v_call: TRBV30
cdr3_aa: AWSAGSGNTIY

v_call: TRBV13
cdr3_aa: ASRLSGPRGETQY

v_call: TRBV6-6
cdr3_aa: ASNRQGAEQF

v_call: TRBV6-5
cdr3_aa: ASHEQENTEAF

v_call: TRBV19
cdr3_aa: ASSIDLRGGFDGEAF

v_call: TRBV7-6
cdr3_aa: ASGLAGQGYEQY

v_call: TRBV5-4
cdr3_aa: ASSYRDSSYEQY

v_call: TRBV30
cdr3_aa: AWSATTGTGSYEQY

v_call: TRBV7-3
cdr3_aa: ASSLDRSNSPLH

v_call: TRBV19
cdr3_aa: ASSIGLSNTGELF

v_call: TRBV5-5
cdr3_aa: ASSLAGRTNQPQH

v_call: TRBV19
cdr3_aa: ASIGLLGRGEQF

v_call: TRBV29-1
cdr3_aa: SALTGELF

v_call: TRBV28
cdr3_aa: ASTISLAGGFLSTDTQY

v_call: TRBV7-2
cdr3_aa: ASSLGLAGGSSYNEQF

v_call: TRBV11-2
cdr3_aa: ASSLVGQGNYEQY

v_call: TRBV5-1
cdr3_aa: ASSLAGRSNTEAF

v_call: TRBV5-1
cdr3_aa: ASSLGGAEGEQY

v_call: TRBV18
cdr3_aa: ASSSGTGGLQTNSEQY

v_call: TRBV7-9
cdr3_aa: ASSLDQGASTDTQY

v_call: TRBV12-3/TRBV12-4
cdr3_aa: ASSLTITYEQY

v_call: TRBV5-1
cdr3_aa: ASSLEDRGFSEAF

v_call: TRBV11-1
cdr3_aa: ASSFSSYGYT

v_call: TRBV3-1/TRBV3-2
cdr3_aa: ASSLRGVTGGVIGYT

v_call: TRBV19
cdr3_aa: ASSSPGHFFPQF

v_call: TRBV5-6
cdr3_aa: ASSLSRTGVSPLH

v_call: TRBV6-5
cdr3_aa: ASSTGQGRWEKLF

v_call: TRBV5-8
cdr3_aa: ASSSMIKTGNTEAF

v_call: TRBV7-3
cdr3_aa: ASSTQPGNTEAF